Listed below are T cell receptor beta chains from one sample, sequenced in a study of blood T cell repertoires in COVID-19. Measured with immunoSEQ multiplex PCR; TCRdb has only the in-frame clones, and not every one. The data hold approximately 160,000 clones, with 85% observed a single time. Specimen: peripheral blood. The receptors come from a woman aged 55-69 years with COVID-19, enrolled during active disease. Each CDR3 is given with its conserved first and last residue. Fields, in order: D gene, J gene, V gene, clone size, CDR3 DNA, CDR3 protein. The D gene is left open where the match is weak. Not every row has a clone size; where given, it reads once, few, many or a size class.

TRBD1	TRBJ1-6	TRBV19	NA	TGTGCCAGTAGTAATCTGCAGGGGGGTTCACCCCTCCACTTT	CASSNLQGGSPLHF
NA	TRBJ2-1	TRBV4-2	NA	TGTGCCAGCAGCCAAGCCCAAGCTAGCTTCAATGAGCAGTTCTTC	CASSQAQASFNEQFF
NA	TRBJ1-2	TRBV21-1	NA	TGTGCCAGCAGCGGACCAGGGTTTCATGGCTACACCTTC	CASSGPGFHGYTF
NA	TRBJ1-6	TRBV2	NA	TGTGCCAGCAGTGTTACGGCGGGGCAATCACCCCTCCACTTT	CASSVTAGQSPLHF
NA	TRBJ1-1	TRBV5-6	NA	TGTGCCAGCAGCTTGAAGTGGGGGGTAGCGAACACTGAAGCTTTCTTT	CASSLKWGVANTEAFF
TRBD1	TRBJ1-2	TRBV19	NA	TGTGCCACTAAAGACAGGGTCGGCTATGGCTACACCTTC	CATKDRVGYGYTF
NA	TRBJ1-1	TRBV6-5	NA	TGTGCCAGCAGTAGTACGGTGAACACTGAAGCTTTCTTT	CASSSTVNTEAFF
TRBD2	TRBJ2-7	TRBV5-1	NA	TGCGCCAGCAGCTTGGGCCTAGCGGGAGATTGGTCCTACGAGCAGTACTTC	CASSLGLAGDWSYEQYF
NA	TRBJ1-2	TRBV7-3	few	TGTGCCAGCAGCTTAAGGGCAGGCTCTTCCTATGGCTACACCTTC	CASSLRAGSSYGYTF
TRBD1	TRBJ2-1	TRBV7-8	NA	TGTGCCAGCAGCAGACGACAGGGGGCAGTTTACAATGAGCAGTTCTTC	CASSRRQGAVYNEQFF
TRBD1	TRBJ1-2	TRBV27	NA	TGTGCCAGCAGTTTTGGGACAGGGGGAGGCTATGGCTACACCTTC	CASSFGTGGGYGYTF
NA	TRBJ1-1	TRBV7-2	NA	TGTGCCAGCAGCTTTGGTTGGCCCATTGAAGCTTTCTTT	CASSFGWPIEAFF
TRBD1	TRBJ1-4	TRBV7-8	NA	TGTGCCAGCAGTCGAGCAGGGGGCACTAATGAAAAACTGTTTTTT	CASSRAGGTNEKLFF
NA	TRBJ1-1	TRBV15	NA	TGTGCCACCAGCAGAGATTTCGGCCGGGGGGCGGTCACTGAAGCTTTCTTT	CATSRDFGRGAVTEAFF
TRBD1	TRBJ1-5	TRBV15	NA	TGTGCCACCAGCAGACGGACAGGGGTGAATCAGCCCCAGCATTTT	CATSRRTGVNQPQHF
TRBD2	TRBJ2-2	TRBV2	NA	TGTGCCAGCAATGGGGAGGGCCGGGGCACCGGGGAGCTGTTTTTT	CASNGEGRGTGELFF
TRBD1	TRBJ1-2	TRBV6-4	NA	TGTGCCAGCAGGGGACAGGAATGGGGGAGCGGCTACACCTTC	CASRGQEWGSGYTF
TRBD1	TRBJ2-1	TRBV24-1	NA	TGTGCCACCAGTGACCAGACAGGGGGCGCAGGCAATGAGCAGTTCTTC	CATSDQTGGAGNEQFF
NA	TRBJ1-4	TRBV7-6	NA	TGTGCCAGCAGCCCCACCCGAGGCTTAACAACTAATGAAAAACTGTTTTTT	CASSPTRGLTTNEKLFF
NA	TRBJ1-2	TRBV6-4	NA	TGTGCCAGCAGACTAGAGGGCAATTCCAACTATGGCTACACCTTC	CASRLEGNSNYGYTF
NA	TRBJ1-2	TRBV7-8	NA	TGTGCCAGCAGCTTAGGAAAGTCGCTACCGGGGGGTAACTATGGCTACACCTTC	CASSLGKSLPGGNYGYTF
TRBD1	TRBJ1-3	TRBV7-3	NA	TGTGCCAGCAGCGCCCACAGGGGGTCGAATGGAAACACCATATATTTT	CASSAHRGSNGNTIYF
TRBD2	TRBJ2-1	TRBV10-1	NA	TGCGCCAGCAGTTTGGTAGCGGGAGTATCCTACAATGAGCAGTTCTTC	CASSLVAGVSYNEQFF
TRBD1	TRBJ1-4	TRBV3-1/TRBV3-2	NA	TGTGCCAGCAGCCTACGACAGGGGGGTGAAAAACTGTTTTTT	CASSLRQGGEKLFF
TRBD2	TRBJ2-3	TRBV5-6	once	TGTGCCAGCAGCCCGGGAGGGCCAGGGCTGTACACAGATACGCAGTATTTT	CASSPGGPGLYTDTQYF
TRBD1	TRBJ1-1	TRBV5-1	NA	TGCGCCAGCAGCCGACAGGGTGGGAACACTGAAGCTTTCTTT	CASSRQGGNTEAFF
NA	TRBJ1-1	TRBV27	NA	TGTGCCAGCTTGAAATTGACCGGGGGGCTGATGAACACTGAAGCTTTCTTT	CASLKLTGGLMNTEAFF
NA	TRBJ1-1	TRBV21-1	NA	TGTGCCAGCAGGCACAGGAACACTGAAGCTTTCTTT	CASRHRNTEAFF
TRBD2	TRBJ2-1	TRBV19	few	TGTGCCAGTAGTATCACATTAGCGGGGGGGGTCTACAATGAGCAGTTCTTC	CASSITLAGGVYNEQFF
NA	TRBJ1-2	TRBV10-3	NA	TGTGCCATCAGTGAGATCGCGAGCGGCTACACCTTC	CAISEIASGYTF
NA	TRBJ1-6	TRBV19	NA	TGTGCCAGTAGCCCTACATGGCGGGTAAATAATTCACCCCTCCACTTT	CASSPTWRVNNSPLHF
NA	TRBJ1-5	TRBV25-1	once	TGTGCCAGCAGTGACGGCAGGGGTATTAATCAGCCCCAGCATTTT	CASSDGRGINQPQHF
TRBD1	TRBJ1-1	TRBV10-3	NA	TGTGCCATCAGTGTGGACAGGGTGACTGAAGCTTTCTTT	CAISVDRVTEAFF